The rows below give T cell receptor beta chains drawn from one sample of a study of neurological immune-mediated disorders. In TCRdb, the 5' RACE reads were re-called with MiXCR into one record per CDR3 protein. The sample shows approximately 50,000 distinct CDR3 sequences, 10% of them seen only once. The sequenced sample consisted of PBMCs. The origin of the receptors is a man between 65 and 85 years old with HTLV-1-associated myelopathy (HAM/TSP). Each CDR3 is given without its conserved first and last residue.

V gene | CDR3 protein
TRBV7-6 | ASSLRQGSTDTQY
TRBV25-1 | ASSESGARETQY
TRBV5-1 | ASSRHGSTDTQY
TRBV15 | ATSREQPGNTGELF
TRBV6-5 | ASSYGRVVSPLH
TRBV7-2 | ASSSDRGGNQPQH
TRBV6-2/TRBV6-3 | ASSSTGGYVEQY
TRBV25-1 | ASKGDISTGELF
TRBV2 | ASSRGQGGELF
TRBV20-1 | SARGDRGVYEQY
TRBV7-2 | ASSLQRSSYEQF
TRBV7-2 | ASGWPPSYEQY
TRBV5-8 | ASSLVGGNTGELF
TRBV5-1 | ASRLITRNSYNEQF
TRBV5-1 | ASSFGRSFYEQY
TRBV5-5 | ASSRGEGSGNTEAF
TRBV24-1 | ATPREQALGRETQY
TRBV2 | ASSSDRTDTQY